The T cell receptor beta chain under discussion was sequenced for a study of Graves' ophthalmopathy and Graves' hyperthyroidism. The study's findings and limits: Blood repertoires reportedly contained most expanded thyroid clonotypes above 0.001 frequency.

From RNA, the CDR3 regions of TCR beta chains were amplified and sequenced. HTBI primers served in a first-round RT-PCR, which a second-round multiplex PCR followed. TCRdb recomputed calls from the multiplex PCR reads with MiXCR, one row per CDR3 protein. The sample holds about 220,000 distinct CDR3 sequences, roughly 21% seen once. This clonotype was observed at least ten times. Its target is unknown. Per the germline V gene, CDR1 is MNHEY and CDR2 is SVGAGI. V was trimmed by 0 bases and J by 4 bases, leaving 15 bases between them. This CDR3 has 17 amino acids. The TCR sequence derives from a woman aged 50 to 60 with Graves' ophthalmopathy. The chain links TRBV6-5 to TRBJ2-2; tentative D call: TRBD1 (6 bases). The sequenced sample was peripheral blood. In DNA form, the CDR3 reads TGTGCCAGCAGTTACTCCCCGTCAACAGGGAGCACCGGGGAGCTGTTTTTT. Translation gives CASSYSPSTGSTGELFF.